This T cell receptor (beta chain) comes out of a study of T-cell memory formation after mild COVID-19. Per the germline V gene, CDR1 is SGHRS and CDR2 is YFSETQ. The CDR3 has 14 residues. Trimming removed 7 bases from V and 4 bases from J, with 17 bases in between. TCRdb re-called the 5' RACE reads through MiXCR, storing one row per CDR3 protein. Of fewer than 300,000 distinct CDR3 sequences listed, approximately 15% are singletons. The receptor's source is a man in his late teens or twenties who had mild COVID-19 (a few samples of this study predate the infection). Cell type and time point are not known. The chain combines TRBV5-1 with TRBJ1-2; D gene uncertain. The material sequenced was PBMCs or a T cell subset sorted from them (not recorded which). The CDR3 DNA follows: TGCGCCAGCGCCCCTGGGCCGCCTGTCTATGGCTACACCTTC. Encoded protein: CASAPGPPVYGYTF.